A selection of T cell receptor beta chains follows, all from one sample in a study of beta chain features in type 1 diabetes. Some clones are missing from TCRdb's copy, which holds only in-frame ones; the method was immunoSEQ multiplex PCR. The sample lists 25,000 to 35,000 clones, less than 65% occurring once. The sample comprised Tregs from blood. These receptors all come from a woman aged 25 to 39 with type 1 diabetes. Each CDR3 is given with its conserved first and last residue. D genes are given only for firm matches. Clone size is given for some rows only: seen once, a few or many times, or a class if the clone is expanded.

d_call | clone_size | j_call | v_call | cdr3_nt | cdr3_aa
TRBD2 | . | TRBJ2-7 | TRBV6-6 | TGTGCCAGCAGGCCGCTAGCGGGGGCCTACGAGCAGTACTTC | CASRPLAGAYEQYF
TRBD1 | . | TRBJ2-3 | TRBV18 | TGTGCCAGCTCACTTTCTATGCCCTACAGGGGTCTGAGCACAGATACGCAGTATTTT | CASSLSMPYRGLSTDTQYF
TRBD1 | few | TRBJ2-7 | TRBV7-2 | TGTGCCAGCAGCCGGCTGGGGGACAGCTCCTACGAGCAGTACTTC | CASSRLGDSSYEQYF
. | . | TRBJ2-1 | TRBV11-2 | TGTGCCAGCAGCTTAGCGCTAGGGCAGTTCTTC | CASSLALGQFF
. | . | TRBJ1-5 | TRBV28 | TGTGCCAGCAGCACCCCCGGGAGGGGGGGGAGCAATCAGCCCCAGCATTTT | CASSTPGRGGSNQPQHF
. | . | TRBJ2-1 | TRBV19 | TGTGCCAGTAGTATCCAGAGAGGTGAGCAGTTCTTC | CASSIQRGEQFF
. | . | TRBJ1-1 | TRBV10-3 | TGTGCCATCAGTGGTACACAGATGAACACTGAAGCTTTCTTT | CAISGTQMNTEAFF
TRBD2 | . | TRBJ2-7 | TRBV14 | TGTGCCAGCAGCCTTGGACTAGCGCTTTTTACCTACGAGCAGTACTTC | CASSLGLALFTYEQYF
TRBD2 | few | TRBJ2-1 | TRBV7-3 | TGTGCCAGCAGCGTACAAGGACTAGCGGGTTTCGGTATCCACTCCTACAATGAGCAGTTCTTC | CASSVQGLAGFGIHSYNEQFF
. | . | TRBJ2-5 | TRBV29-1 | TGCAGCGTTGGCCGGGTCGGGGAGACCCAGTACTTC | CSVGRVGETQYF
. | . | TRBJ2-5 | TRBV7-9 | TGTGCCAGCAGCCCCCCTAGTACGAAGACCCAGTACTTC | CASSPPSTKTQYF
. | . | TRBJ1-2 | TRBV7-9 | TGTGCCAGCAGCCCTGGACAGAGCTATGGCTACACCTTC | CASSPGQSYGYTF
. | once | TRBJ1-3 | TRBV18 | TGTGCCAGCTCAGCAGGGATTTCAACTGGAAACACCATATATTTT | CASSAGISTGNTIYF
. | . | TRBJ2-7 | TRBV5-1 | TGCGCCAGCAGCTTGGGGGCAGCTTCCTACGAGCAGTACTTC | CASSLGAASYEQYF
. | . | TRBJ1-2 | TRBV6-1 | TGTGCCAGCAGTGTTATGTTGGCAGGGAACTATGGCTACACCTTC | CASSVMLAGNYGYTF
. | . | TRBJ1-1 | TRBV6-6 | TGTGCCAGCAGTTACTCTGGCGACAGTGAAGCTTTCTTT | CASSYSGDSEAFF
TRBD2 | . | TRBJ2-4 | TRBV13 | TGTGCCAGCAGCTTATGGGGACTAGCGGGAGGGCGCGGGGCCAAAAACATTCAGTACTTC | CASSLWGLAGGRGAKNIQYF
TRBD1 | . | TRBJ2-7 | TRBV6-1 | TGTGCCAGCAGTAGGACAGGTAACTACGAGCAGTACTTC | CASSRTGNYEQYF
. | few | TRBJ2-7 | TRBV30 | TGTGCCTGGAGTGAACAGCCTTACGAGCAGTACTTC | CAWSEQPYEQYF
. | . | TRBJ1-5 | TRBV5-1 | TGCGCCAGCAGCTTCTTTACAGGGAGTCAGCCCCAGCATTTT | CASSFFTGSQPQHF
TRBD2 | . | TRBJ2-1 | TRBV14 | TGTGCCAGCAGCTCACTAGCGGGAGAAGGCTCCTACAATGAGCAGTTCTTC | CASSSLAGEGSYNEQFF
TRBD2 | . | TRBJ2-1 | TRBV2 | TGTGCCAGCAGTGGGGGGGCTAGCGGGAGAGCCTCCTACAATGAGCAGTTCTTC | CASSGGASGRASYNEQFF
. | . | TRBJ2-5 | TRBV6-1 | TGTGCCAGCAGTGAGGGGGCACTCGGGAGGTACCAAGAGACCCAGTACTTC | CASSEGALGRYQETQYF
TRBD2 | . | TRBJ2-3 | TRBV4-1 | TGCGCCAGCAGCCAAGAGAGGGGACTAGCGGGGAGCACAGATACGCAGTATTTT | CASSQERGLAGSTDTQYF
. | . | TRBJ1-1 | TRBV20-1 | TGCAGTGCTCGAGGGGGGGAGGTAGCTTTCTTT | CSARGGEVAFF